This T cell receptor beta chain was obtained from a study of T cell clonality in common variable immunodeficiency. The germline V gene has CDR1 MNHEY and CDR2 SMNVEV (reference sequence). J gave up 9 bases and V 5 bases, and 7 bases lay outside the gene matches. The CDR3 is made up of 14 amino acids. The repertoire was sequenced with immunoSEQ multiplex PCR; TCRdb's copy has only in-frame clones and lacks some. This sample carries 45,000 to 70,000 clones, none of them present only once. Both groups were predominantly of Caucasian heritage. Study results and caveats: CVID subjects showed higher TCRbeta clonality than healthy controls. Reportedly, TCR beta sequences from common variable immunodeficiency showed fewer deletions and N-nucleotide insertions. CVID subjects shared fewer TCRbeta clones than healthy controls did.

This clone came up many times. The antigen is unknown. The CDR3 end lies 3 residues beyond the end of the read and is filled in from the germline J gene. J is TRBJ2-1 and V is TRBV27; 10 bases match TRBD2. The TCR sequence derives from a person between 18 and 69 years old in good health. Sequences were obtained from peripheral blood mononuclear cells. CDR3 bases read: TGTGCCAGCAGTATAGCGGGAGGAATCTTTGAG. It encodes CASSIAGGIFE. Given in full, the CDR3 is CASSIAGGIFEQFF.